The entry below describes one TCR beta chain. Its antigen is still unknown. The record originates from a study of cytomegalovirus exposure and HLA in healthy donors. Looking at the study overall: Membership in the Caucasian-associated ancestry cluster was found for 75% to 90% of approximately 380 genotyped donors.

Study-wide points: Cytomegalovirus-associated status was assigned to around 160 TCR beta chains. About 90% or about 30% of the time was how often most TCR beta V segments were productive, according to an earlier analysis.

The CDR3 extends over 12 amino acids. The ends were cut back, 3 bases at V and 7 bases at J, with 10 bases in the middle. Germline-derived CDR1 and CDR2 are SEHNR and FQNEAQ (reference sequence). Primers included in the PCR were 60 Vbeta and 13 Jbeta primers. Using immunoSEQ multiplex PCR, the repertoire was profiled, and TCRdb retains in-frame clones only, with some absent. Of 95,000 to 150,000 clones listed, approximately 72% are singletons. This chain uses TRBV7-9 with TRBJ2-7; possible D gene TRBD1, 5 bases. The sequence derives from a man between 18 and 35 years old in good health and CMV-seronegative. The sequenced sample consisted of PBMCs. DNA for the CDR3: TGTGCCAGCAGCTTTCAGGGAAGAGAGCAGTACTTC. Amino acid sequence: CASSFQGREQYF.